The clone carrying this T cell receptor beta chain was seen more than once but under ten times. Its antigen is not identified. The study sequenced cultured CD4+ T cell DNA using the Oncomine TCR Beta short-read assay. Each CDR3 protein gets one entry after TCRdb re-called the PCR reads with MiXCR. Among 6,500 to 7,500 distinct CDR3 sequences listed, roughly 67% were seen once. The data are from a study of vaccination and CD4 T cells after COVID-19. This sample's treatment: approximately 10-day PBMC culture with coronavirus spike peptide pools or control peptides (ViraFEST assay). Sequencing input: CD4+ T cells from blood, cultured in vitro. The clonotype was recovered from a human donor who had recovered from COVID-19.

The CDR3 DNA reads TGTGCCAGCACCGCTCCCGGCAGGGGAGGTGGCTACACCTTC. Translated: CASTAPGRGGGYTF. The chain joins TRBV6-2 or TRBV6-3 to TRBJ1-2; D perhaps matches TRBD1 (6 bases). The CDR3 sequence is 14 residues long. The V gene's germline CDR1 is MNHEY and CDR2 SVGEGT. Trimming cost V 7 bases and J 7 bases, with 19 bases left between them.